The 7 T cell receptor beta chains reported below all come from one sample, sequenced in a study of human thymus T cells. Thymus tissue for the work was resected from patients undergoing corrective heart surgery. Produced via immunoSEQ multiplex PCR; TCRdb's table is partial and in-frame only. The table shows under 150,000 clones, with 90% to 95% occurring only once. Sequencing was carried out using thymus tissue. The source of these receptors is a boy in the first two years of life with a congenital heart defect but otherwise immunologically healthy.

The chain uses TRBV4-2 and TRBJ2-5; 12 nucleotides line up with TRBD2. Germline CDR1 reads LGHNA; CDR2 reads YNFKEQ. There are 18 residues in the CDR3. V lost 1 base to trimming and J lost 5 bases; unmatched junction nucleotides: 11. The CDR3 here is CASSQVLAGGNQVETQYF. The CDR3 region has the DNA TGTGCCAGCAGCCAAGTACTAGCGGGGGGCAATCAAGTGGAGACCCAGTACTTC.

The chain uses TRBV15 and TRBJ1-2, with D possibly being TRBD1 (5 bases). Trimming left V 5 bases short and J 3 bases short, with 16 bases between. The germline CDR1 and CDR2 sequences are LNHNV and YYDKDF (reference sequence). This CDR3 has 15 amino acids. The CDR3 region has the DNA TGTGCCACCAGCCCTCGCGTTGGGGGTGACTATGGCTACACCTTC. This sequence encodes CATSPRVGGDYGYTF.

The chain couples TRBV5-1 to TRBJ2-7; 9 positions match TRBD1. The germline gives CDR1 SGHRS, CDR2 YFSETQ. This CDR3 is built from 15 residues. Trimming removed 0 bases from V and 0 bases from J; junction bases left unmatched: 1. The CDR3 DNA follows: TGCGCCAGCAGCTTGGGACAGGGGGTCTCCTACGAGCAGTACTTC. It is translated as CASSLGQGVSYEQYF. Looking up the rest from reference TRBV5-1 and TRBJ2-7 gives the full variable domain: KAGVTQTPRYLIKTRGQQVTLSCSPISGHRSVSWYQQTPGQGLQFLFEYFSETQRNKGNFPGRFSGRQFSNSRSEMNVSTLELGDSALYLCASSLGQGVSYEQYFGPGTRLTVT.

This clone was seen only once. V is TRBV14 and J is TRBJ1-2; D is undetermined. The CDR3 is 15 amino acids. The V and J ends lost 1 base and 4 bases respectively, with 13 bases between them. CDR1 and CDR2 from the germline V gene are SGHDN and FVKESK. CDR3 DNA sequence: TGTGCCAGCAGCCAAGGGGCAGGTCAAGTCTATGGCTACACCTTC. Residues: CASSQGAGQVYGYTF.

V usage is TRBV28 and J usage is TRBJ2-7, with a tentative D call TRBD2 (6 bases). Trimming shortened V by 5 bases and J by 0 bases, and 23 bases separated the two germline ends. The CDR3 runs 18 residues. The V gene's germline CDR1 is MDHEN and CDR2 SYDVKM. CDR3 nucleotide sequence: TGTGCCAGCAGTCTCCAGGGACTGTCGAATCGGAGCTCCTACGAGCAGTACTTC. The encoded protein is CASSLQGLSNRSSYEQYF.

V usage is TRBV7-2 and J usage is TRBJ2-2; D is undetermined. This CDR3 comprises 11 residues. Germline values: CDR1 SGHTA, CDR2 FQGNSA. The V end lost 6 bases, the J end lost 5 bases, and 4 bases lay between the germline ends. Here the CDR3 DNA reads TGTGCCAGCAGTATTACCGGGGAGCTGTTTTTT. Translated, it gives CASSITGELFF.

The V gene is TRBV28, the J gene TRBJ2-1; D is ambiguous. CDR1 and CDR2 (germline): MDHEN, SYDVKM. V lost 3 bases and J lost 1, with 7 bases in between. The CDR3 is 14 amino acids. This CDR3 reads CASSLGSSYNEQFF. CDR3 coding DNA: TGTGCCAGCAGTTTGGGATCTTCCTACAATGAGCAGTTCTTC.